The 6 T cell receptor beta chains in this list originate from one sample, sequenced in a study of beta chain features in type 1 diabetes. Expressed TCRB transcripts were sequenced because the isolated RNA had all been reverse transcribed beforehand. The data were produced by immunoSEQ multiplex PCR, yet TCRdb's version contains in-frame clones alone and is incomplete. The data contain some 900,000 clones, 17% of them singletons. The sample comprised naive CD4+ T cells from blood. The source is a woman aged 18-29 years in good health.

This clone has more than one count but fewer than ten. CDR3 sequence: CASSLSTRRGHRQFF. The CDR3 DNA sequence: TGTGCCAGCAGCTTAAGCACTAGAAGGGGCCACCGCCAGTTCTTC. This chain links TRBV7-3 with TRBJ2-1; D possibly uses TRBD1 or TRBD2 (5 bases each). This CDR3 has 15 residues. The ends were cut back, 1 base at V and 13 bases at J, with 20 bases in the middle. From germline, CDR1 is SGHTA and CDR2 FQGTGA. Variable domain in full (rest from reference TRBV7-3 and TRBJ2-1): GAGVSQTPSNKVTEKGKYVELRCDPISGHTALYWYRQSLGQGPEFLIYFQGTGAADDSGLPNDRFFAVRPEGSVSTLKIQRTERGDSAVYLCASSLSTRRGHRQFFGPGTRLTVL.

The gene calls are TRBV28 and TRBJ2-6; D gene ambiguous. CDR1 is MDHEN and CDR2 is SYDVKM in the germline V gene. The CDR3 is 14 amino acids. V was shortened by 6 bases and J by 2 bases, with 8 bases between the two germline ends. The CDR3 region has the DNA TGTGCCAGCAGCTCTGTTACTGGGGCCAACGTCCTGACTTTC. Encoded protein: CASSSVTGANVLTF.

CDR3: CASSQDPSGASYNEQFF. Written as DNA, the CDR3 is TGCGCCAGCAGCCAAGATCCTAGCGGTGCCTCCTACAATGAGCAGTTCTTC. V and J are TRBV4-3 and TRBJ2-1; 7 bases are a match to TRBD2. The CDR3 sequence is 17 residues long. Germline trimming cut 0 bases from V and 0 bases from J; bases unmatched to any gene: 5. Germline V gene data show CDR1 as LGHNA and CDR2 as YSLEER.

The rearrangement uses TRBV5-1 and TRBJ1-2, with D maybe TRBD1 (5 bases). The CDR3 sequence is 15 residues long. Germline V gene lookup returns CDR1 SGHRS and CDR2 YFSETQ. V dropped 4 bases and J dropped 8 bases, with 21 bases sitting between them. The CDR3 DNA reads TGCGCCAGCAGCGCCCACCGTGGGACGGCGGGCGGCTACACCTTC. It specifies CASSAHRGTAGGYTF.

This chain joins TRBV7-3 and TRBJ2-2; D gene ambiguous. Trimming pared 5 bases from V and 1 base from J, leaving 5 bases between. The CDR3 is 13 residues long. CDR1 SGHTA and CDR2 FQGTGA come from the germline V gene. CDR3 amino acids: CASSQQNTGELFF. The CDR3 DNA follows: TGTGCCAGCAGCCAGCAGAACACCGGGGAGCTGTTTTTT. The full variable domain, completed using reference TRBV7-3 and TRBJ2-2, is GAGVSQTPSNKVTEKGKYVELRCDPISGHTALYWYRQSLGQGPEFLIYFQGTGAADDSGLPNDRFFAVRPEGSVSTLKIQRTERGDSAVYLCASSQQNTGELFFGEGSRLTVL.

The rearrangement joins TRBV5-6 to TRBJ2-7; D ambiguous. The CDR3 runs to 12 residues. Germline CDR1 reads SGHDT; CDR2 reads YYEEEE. The V end lost 0 bases, the J end lost 1 base, and 2 bases lay between the germline ends. The CDR3 DNA is TGTGCCAGCAGCTTGGTTTCCTACGAGCAGTACTTC. Amino acids: CASSLVSYEQYF.